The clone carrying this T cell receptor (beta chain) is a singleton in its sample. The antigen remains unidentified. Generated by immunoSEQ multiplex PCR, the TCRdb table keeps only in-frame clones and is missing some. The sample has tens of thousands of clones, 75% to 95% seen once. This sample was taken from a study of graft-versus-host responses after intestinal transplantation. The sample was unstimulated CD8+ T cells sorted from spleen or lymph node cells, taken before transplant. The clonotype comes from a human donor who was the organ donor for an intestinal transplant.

CDR3 nucleotide sequence: TGTGCCAGCGAACTCCGGGGACCTGGGGACACCATATATTTT. Protein sequence: CASELRGPGDTIYF. The chain joins TRBV6-6 to TRBJ1-3; possible D gene TRBD1, 5 bases. Per germline, CDR1 MNHNY and CDR2 SVGAGI (reference sequence). The CDR3 has 14 amino acids. V was trimmed by 8 bases and J by 8 bases, leaving 19 bases between them.